This T cell receptor (beta chain) was sequenced during a study of cytomegalovirus exposure and HLA in healthy donors. V gave up 5 bases and J gave up 6 bases, with 20 bases separating them. This CDR3 has 15 amino acids. Germline CDR1 MNHNS, CDR2 SASEGT. The study ran its PCR with 60 Vbeta and 13 Jbeta primers. The method was immunoSEQ multiplex PCR; TCRdb's version includes in-frame clones alone and lacks a portion of them. The sample has around 130,000 clones; more than 70% are singletons. Sequencing was carried out using PBMCs. The rearrangement joins TRBV6-1 to TRBJ2-7, with D perhaps TRBD2 (6 bases). The TCR was taken from a woman in her twenties or thirties in good health and CMV-seropositive. CDR3 in DNA: TGTGCCAGCAGTCCTCCTCTAACGGACGGGGGCGAGCAGTACTTC. This encodes CASSPPLTDGGEQYF.